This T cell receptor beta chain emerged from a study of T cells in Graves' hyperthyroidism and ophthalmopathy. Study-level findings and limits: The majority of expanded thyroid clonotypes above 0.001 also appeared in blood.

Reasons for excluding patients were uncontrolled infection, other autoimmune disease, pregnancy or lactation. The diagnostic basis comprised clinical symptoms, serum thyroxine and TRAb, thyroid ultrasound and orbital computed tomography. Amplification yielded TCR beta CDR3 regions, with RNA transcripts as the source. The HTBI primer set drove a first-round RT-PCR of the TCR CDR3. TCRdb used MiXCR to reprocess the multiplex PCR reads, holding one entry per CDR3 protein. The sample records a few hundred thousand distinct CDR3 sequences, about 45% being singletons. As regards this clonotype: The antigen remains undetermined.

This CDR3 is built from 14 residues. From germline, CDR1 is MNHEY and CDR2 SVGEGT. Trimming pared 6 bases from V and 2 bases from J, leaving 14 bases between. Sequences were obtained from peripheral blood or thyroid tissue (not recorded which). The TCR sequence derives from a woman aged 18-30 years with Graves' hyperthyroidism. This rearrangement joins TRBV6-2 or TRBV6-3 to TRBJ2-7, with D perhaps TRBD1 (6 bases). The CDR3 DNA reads TGTGCCAGCAGACCCGGGACAAAAACCTACGAGCAGTACTTC. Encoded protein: CASRPGTKTYEQYF.